The 10 T cell receptor beta chains given below trace back to one sample, sequenced in a study of Graves' ophthalmopathy and Graves' hyperthyroidism. TCR beta CDR3 amplification used RNA transcripts. RT-PCR with HTBI primers came first, then second-round multiplex PCR. MiXCR was run by TCRdb on the multiplex PCR reads, yielding one entry per CDR3 protein. The profile covers 300,000 to 400,000 distinct CDR3 sequences, with 15% to 20% appearing a single time and 9% to 15% taken by the ten largest. The sequencing sample was made of peripheral blood. The receptors derive from an adult man with Graves' ophthalmopathy.

This clonotype appeared many times. Compared with germline, one end of the junction differs, possibly owing to a read error. The chain uses TRBV5-1 and TRBJ2-7, with D perhaps TRBD2 (6 bases). Germline-derived CDR1 and CDR2 are SGHRS and YFSETQ. The CDR3 contains 13 residues. Here the CDR3 reads CASSPGSSYEQYF. Here the CDR3 DNA reads TGTGCCAGCAGTCCCGGGAGCTCCTACGAGCAGTACTTC.

In this sample, this clonotype turned up many times. The genes are TRBV28 and TRBJ2-6; 7 nucleotides match TRBD1. Per the germline V gene, CDR1 is MDHEN and CDR2 is SYDVKM. J lost 2 bases, V lost 6 bases, and 16 bases had no gene match. The CDR3 runs 19 residues. The CDR3 DNA follows: TGTGCCAGCAGATCTCCTTCGACAGGGAGAAGTCCTGGGGCCAACGTCCTGACTTTC. Amino acids: CASRSPSTGRSPGANVLTF.

This clonotype occurred many times. J is TRBJ1-5 and V is TRBV19, with 7 bases identical to TRBD1. The CDR3 has 14 amino acids. Per the germline V gene, CDR1 is LNHDA and CDR2 is SQIVND (reference sequence). The trim removed 5 bases at V and 4 bases at J, leaving 5 bases unmatched. The CDR3 reads CASSGDRGNQPQHF. The DNA of the CDR3 is TGTGCCAGTAGTGGGGACAGAGGGAATCAGCCCCAGCATTTT.

This clonotype showed up many times. V is TRBV7-9 and J is TRBJ1-1; 8 bases map to TRBD1. The CDR3 runs 14 residues. In germline, CDR1 is SEHNR, CDR2 FQNEAQ (reference sequence). Trimming at V came to 1 base and at J to 10 bases, leaving 8 bases not matched to a gene. In DNA form, the CDR3 reads TGTGCCAGCAGCTTAGATAGACAGGGGCGAACAGCTTTCTTT. This encodes CASSLDRQGRTAFF.

The table lists this clonotype with many counts. This chain uses TRBV29-1 with TRBJ2-7; D unclear. V lost 7 bases to trimming and J lost 1 base, with 8 bases between them. CDR1 and CDR2 from the germline V gene are SQVTM and ANQGSEA. CDR3 length: 11 amino acids. Here the CDR3 DNA reads TGCAGCGCCCGATATTCCTACGAGCAGTACTTC. This gives the protein CSARYSYEQYF.

Concerning this clonotype itself: A much larger clone differs by one base, so this may be a read error. V and J are TRBV5-1 and TRBJ1-1; tentative D call: TRBD1 (6 bases). This CDR3 has 15 amino acids. V dropped 1 base and J dropped 7 bases, with 17 bases sitting between them. Germline lookup yields CDR1 SGHRS and CDR2 YFSETQ. Here the CDR3 DNA reads TGCGCCAGCAGCTTGAACTTTCCAGGGGTGTATGAAGCTTTCTTT. Residues: CASSLNFPGVYEAFF.

The table lists this clonotype with many counts. V is TRBV6-1 and J is TRBJ1-3; D not certain. Germline V lookup: CDR1 MNHNS, CDR2 SASEGT. This CDR3 has 15 residues. Deletions cut 2 bases from V and 1 base from J, with 9 bases between. CDR3 sequence: CASSELKGSGNTIYF. The CDR3 nucleotides are TGTGCCAGCAGTGAACTCAAGGGTTCTGGAAACACCATATATTTT.

The chain employs TRBV12-3 or TRBV12-4 and TRBJ1-5, with D perhaps TRBD1 (5 bases). V was trimmed by 6 bases and J by 5 bases, leaving 11 bases between them. This CDR3 spans 13 amino acids. CDR3 region: CASSAGFDQPQHF. Here the CDR3 DNA reads TGTGCCAGCAGCGCAGGGTTCGATCAGCCCCAGCATTTT.

J is TRBJ2-5 and V is TRBV7-8; 7 positions agree with TRBD2. CDR3 length: 14 amino acids. Losses at the gene ends were 5 bases for V and 4 bases for J; bases not matched to a gene: 7. Germline V gene data show CDR1 as SGHVS and CDR2 as FQNEAQ. The chain's CDR3 is CASSADSGGETQYF. The CDR3 coding sequence is TGTGCCAGCAGCGCAGACTCGGGAGGAGAGACCCAGTACTTC.

CDR3 DNA: TGTGCCATCAGTGCTTGGGGAGGGCGGGAGTCTTACGAGCAGTACTTC. As protein: CAISAWGGRESYEQYF. This chain uses TRBV10-3 with TRBJ2-7; 7 positions match TRBD2. This CDR3 is built from 16 residues. V was clipped by 4 bases and J by 4 bases; unmatched bases: 13. Germline V gene sequence: CDR1 ENHRY, CDR2 SYGVKD.